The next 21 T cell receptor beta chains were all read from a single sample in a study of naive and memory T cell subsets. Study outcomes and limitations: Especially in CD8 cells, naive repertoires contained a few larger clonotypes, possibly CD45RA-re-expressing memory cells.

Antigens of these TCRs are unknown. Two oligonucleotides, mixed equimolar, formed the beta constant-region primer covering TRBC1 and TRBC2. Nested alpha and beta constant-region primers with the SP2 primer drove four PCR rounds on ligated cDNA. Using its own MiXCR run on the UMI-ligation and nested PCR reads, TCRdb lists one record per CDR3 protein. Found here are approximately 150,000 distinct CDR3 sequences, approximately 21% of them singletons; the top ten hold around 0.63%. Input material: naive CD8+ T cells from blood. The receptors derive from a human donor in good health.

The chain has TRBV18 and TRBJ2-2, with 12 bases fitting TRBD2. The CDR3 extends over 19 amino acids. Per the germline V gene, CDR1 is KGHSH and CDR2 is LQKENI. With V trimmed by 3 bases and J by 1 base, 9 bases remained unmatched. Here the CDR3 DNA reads TGTGCCAGCTCACCGCGGACTAGCGGGACCTACGAGAACACCGGGGAGCTGTTTTTT. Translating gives CASSPRTSGTYENTGELFF.

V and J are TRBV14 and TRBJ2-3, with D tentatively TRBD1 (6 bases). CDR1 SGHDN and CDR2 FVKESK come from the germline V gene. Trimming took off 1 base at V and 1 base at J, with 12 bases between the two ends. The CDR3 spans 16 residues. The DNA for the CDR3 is TGTGCCAGCAGCCAAGCTCGGGACACTCGCACAGATACGCAGTATTTT. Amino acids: CASSQARDTRTDTQYF.

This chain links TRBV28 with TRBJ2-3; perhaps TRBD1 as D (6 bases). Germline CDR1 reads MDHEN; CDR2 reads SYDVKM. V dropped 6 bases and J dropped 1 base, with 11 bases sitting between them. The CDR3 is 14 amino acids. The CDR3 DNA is TGTGCCAGCAGCCCGGACAGACGCACAGATACGCAGTATTTT. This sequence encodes CASSPDRRTDTQYF.

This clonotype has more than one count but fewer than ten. The CDR3 nucleotides read TGTGCCAGCAGTTTTCAGGGGGCGGTATGGGAAAAACTGTTTTTT. It codes for CASSFQGAVWEKLFF. The rearrangement uses TRBV28 and TRBJ1-4; TRBD1 aligns across 8 bases. The CDR3 sequence is 15 residues long. CDR1 is MDHEN and CDR2 is SYDVKM in the germline V gene. The V segment lost 3 bases and the J segment 8 bases; nucleotides outside the gene matches: 8.

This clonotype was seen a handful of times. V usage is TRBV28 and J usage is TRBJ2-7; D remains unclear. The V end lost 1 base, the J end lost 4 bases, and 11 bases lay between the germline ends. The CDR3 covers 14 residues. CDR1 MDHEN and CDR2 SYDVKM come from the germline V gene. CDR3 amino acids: CASSLSRSGYEQYF. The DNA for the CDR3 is TGTGCCAGCAGTTTATCCCGGTCTGGATACGAGCAGTACTTC.

CDR3 in DNA: TGTGCCAGCAGCTTGGAGATGACAGGGAGCTCCTACGAGCAGTACTTC. It specifies CASSLEMTGSSYEQYF. The chain employs TRBV5-6 and TRBJ2-7, with 7 positions matching TRBD1. The CDR3 is 16 amino acids. V shed 0 bases and J 0 bases; nucleotides not matched to a gene: 6. Germline V gene lookup returns CDR1 SGHDT and CDR2 YYEEEE.

Here the CDR3 reads CASSYWTGGDEQFF. In nucleotides, the CDR3 is TGTGCCAGCAGTTACTGGACAGGGGGCGATGAGCAGTTCTTC. The chain combines TRBV6-5 with TRBJ2-1; 11 bases are a match to TRBD1. Germline assignment: CDR1 MNHEY and CDR2 SVGAGI. V shed 1 base, J shed 8 bases, and the junction held 1 base outside the gene matches. The CDR3 is 14 residues long.

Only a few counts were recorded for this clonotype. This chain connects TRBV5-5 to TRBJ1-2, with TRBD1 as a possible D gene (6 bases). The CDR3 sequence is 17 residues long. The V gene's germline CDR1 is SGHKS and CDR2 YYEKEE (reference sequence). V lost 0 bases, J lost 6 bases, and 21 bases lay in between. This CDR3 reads CASSLDREAWDIDGYTF. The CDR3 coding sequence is TGTGCCAGCAGCTTGGACAGGGAAGCGTGGGATATTGATGGCTACACCTTC.

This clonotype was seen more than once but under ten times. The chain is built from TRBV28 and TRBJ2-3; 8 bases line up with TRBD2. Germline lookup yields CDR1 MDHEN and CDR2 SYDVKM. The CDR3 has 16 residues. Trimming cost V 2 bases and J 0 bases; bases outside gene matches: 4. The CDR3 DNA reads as TGTGCCAGCAGTTTACGGGGGGGCCCTAGCACAGATACGCAGTATTTT. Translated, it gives CASSLRGGPSTDTQYF.

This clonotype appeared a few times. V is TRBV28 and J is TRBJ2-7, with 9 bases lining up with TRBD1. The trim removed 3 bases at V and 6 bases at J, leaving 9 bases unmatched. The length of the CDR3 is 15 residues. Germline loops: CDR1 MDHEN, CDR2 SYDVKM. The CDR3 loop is CASSFPGTGFVEQYF. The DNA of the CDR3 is TGTGCCAGCAGTTTCCCCGGGACAGGGTTTGTCGAGCAGTACTTC.

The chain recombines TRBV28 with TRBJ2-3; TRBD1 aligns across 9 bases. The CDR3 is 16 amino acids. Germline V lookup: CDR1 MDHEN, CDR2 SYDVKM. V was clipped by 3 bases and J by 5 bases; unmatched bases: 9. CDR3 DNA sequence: TGTGCCAGCAGTTTCCGGGGACAGGGTGAGAGAGATACGCAGTATTTT. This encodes CASSFRGQGERDTQYF.

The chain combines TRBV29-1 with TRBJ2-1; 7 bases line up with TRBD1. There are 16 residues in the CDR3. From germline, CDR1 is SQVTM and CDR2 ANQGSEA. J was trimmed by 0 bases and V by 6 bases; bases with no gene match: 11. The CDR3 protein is CSVDRTGQSSYNEQFF. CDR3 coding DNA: TGCAGCGTCGATAGGACAGGCCAGAGCTCCTACAATGAGCAGTTCTTC.

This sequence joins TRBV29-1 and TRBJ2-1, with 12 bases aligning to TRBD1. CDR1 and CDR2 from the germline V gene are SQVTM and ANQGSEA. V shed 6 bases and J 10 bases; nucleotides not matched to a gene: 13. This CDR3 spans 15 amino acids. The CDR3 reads CSVHIPGQGADEQFF. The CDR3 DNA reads TGCAGCGTCCATATACCGGGACAGGGGGCGGACGAGCAGTTCTTC.

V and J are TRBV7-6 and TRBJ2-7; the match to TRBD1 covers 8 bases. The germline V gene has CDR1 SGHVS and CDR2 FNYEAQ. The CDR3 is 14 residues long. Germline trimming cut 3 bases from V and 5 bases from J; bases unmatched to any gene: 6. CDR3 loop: CASSLDREMDEQYF. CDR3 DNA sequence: TGTGCCAGCAGCTTGGACAGGGAGATGGACGAGCAGTACTTC.

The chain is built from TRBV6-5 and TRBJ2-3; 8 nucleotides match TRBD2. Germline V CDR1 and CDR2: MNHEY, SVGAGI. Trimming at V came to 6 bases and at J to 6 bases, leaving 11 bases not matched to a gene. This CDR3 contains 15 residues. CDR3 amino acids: CASSAGTSFSDTQYF. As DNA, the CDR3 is TGTGCCAGCAGCGCCGGGACTAGTTTTTCCGATACGCAGTATTTT.

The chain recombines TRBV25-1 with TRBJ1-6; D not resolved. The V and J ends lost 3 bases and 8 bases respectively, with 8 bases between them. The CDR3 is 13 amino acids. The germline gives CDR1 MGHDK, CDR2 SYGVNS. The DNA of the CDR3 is TGTGCCAGCAGTGAGCGGCGGCATTCACCCCTCCACTTT. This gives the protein CASSERRHSPLHF.

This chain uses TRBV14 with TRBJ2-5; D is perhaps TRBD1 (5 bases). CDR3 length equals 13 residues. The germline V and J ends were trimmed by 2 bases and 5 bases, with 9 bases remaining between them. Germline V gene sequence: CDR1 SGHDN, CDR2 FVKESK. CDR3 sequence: CASSQQGWETQYF. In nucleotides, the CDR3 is TGTGCCAGCAGCCAACAGGGTTGGGAGACCCAGTACTTC.

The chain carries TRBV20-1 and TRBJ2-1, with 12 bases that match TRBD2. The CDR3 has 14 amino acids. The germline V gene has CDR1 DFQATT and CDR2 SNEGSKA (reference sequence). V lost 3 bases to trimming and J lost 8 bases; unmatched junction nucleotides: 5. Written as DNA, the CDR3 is TGCAGTGCTAGCCGGACTAGCGGGATCCATGAGCAGTTCTTC. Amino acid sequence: CSASRTSGIHEQFF.

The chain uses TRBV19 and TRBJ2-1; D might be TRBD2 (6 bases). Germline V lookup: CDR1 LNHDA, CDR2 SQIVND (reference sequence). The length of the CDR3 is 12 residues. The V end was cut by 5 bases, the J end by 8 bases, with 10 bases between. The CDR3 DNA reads TGTGCCAGTAGTGCGGCTAGCGATGAGCAGTTCTTC. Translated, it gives CASSAASDEQFF.

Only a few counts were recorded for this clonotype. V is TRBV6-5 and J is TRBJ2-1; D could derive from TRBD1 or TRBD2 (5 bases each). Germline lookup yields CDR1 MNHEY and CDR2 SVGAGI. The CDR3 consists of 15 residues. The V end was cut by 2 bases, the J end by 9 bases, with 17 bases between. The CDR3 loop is CASSYASQGNGEQFF. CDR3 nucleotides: TGTGCCAGCAGTTACGCTAGCCAGGGAAATGGTGAGCAGTTCTTC.

DNA for the CDR3: TGCGCCAGCAGCCGCTCACAGGAGAGTAATTCACCCCTCCACTTT. Translated: CASSRSQESNSPLHF. This chain joins TRBV4-1 and TRBJ1-6; D may be TRBD1 (5 bases). V lost 4 bases and J lost 6, with 13 bases in between. CDR1 and CDR2 (germline): MGHRA, YSYEKL. This CDR3 is 15 amino acids long.